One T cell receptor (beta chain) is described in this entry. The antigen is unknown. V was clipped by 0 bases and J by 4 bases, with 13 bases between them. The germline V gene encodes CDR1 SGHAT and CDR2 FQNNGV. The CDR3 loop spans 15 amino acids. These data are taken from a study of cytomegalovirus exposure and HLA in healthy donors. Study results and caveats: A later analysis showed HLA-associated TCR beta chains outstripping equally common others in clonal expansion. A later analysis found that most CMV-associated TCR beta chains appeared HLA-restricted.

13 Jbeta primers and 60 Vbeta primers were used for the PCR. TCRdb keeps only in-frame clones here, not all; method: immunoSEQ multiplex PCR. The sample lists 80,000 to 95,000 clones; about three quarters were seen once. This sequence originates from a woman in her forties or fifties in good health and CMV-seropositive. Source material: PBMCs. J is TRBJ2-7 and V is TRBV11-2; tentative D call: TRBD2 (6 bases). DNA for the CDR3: TGTGCCAGCAGCTTAGAGTTGACTAGTTCTTACGAGCAGTACTTC. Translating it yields CASSLELTSSYEQYF.